What follows are 2 T cell receptor beta chains derived from one specimen sequenced in a study of graft-versus-host responses after intestinal transplantation. Sequencing used immunoSEQ multiplex PCR; TCRdb keeps in-frame clones, though not all of them. The sample contains over 75,000 clones, more than 70% of which appear only once. The specimen was PBMCs, collected 255 days after intestinal transplant. These receptors came from a human patient who received an intestinal transplant, so some T cells may come from the graft donor.

This clone was recorded only once. V gene TRBV5-1 combines with J gene TRBJ2-5; TRBD2 matches 8 bases. Germline CDR1 and CDR2: SGHRS and YFSETQ. V trimming: 0 bases; J trimming: 5 bases; junction bases outside the gene matches: 6. CDR3 length equals 15 residues. Written as DNA, the CDR3 is TGCGCCAGCAGCTTGGCCGGACTAGCATGGGAGACCCAGTACTTC. Translation gives CASSLAGLAWETQYF.

This clone was seen a few times. CDR3 coding DNA: TGTGCCAGCAGTGAAGCTCACTTAGCCCTTCTGGGCACTGAAGCTTTCTTT. Amino acid sequence: CASSEAHLALLGTEAFF. This sequence joins TRBV2 and TRBJ1-1; D gene uncertain. Germline V CDR1 and CDR2: SNHLY, FYNNEI. With 0 bases removed from V and 4 bases from J, the gap between germline ends came to 18 bases. The CDR3 spans 17 residues. The variable domain in full, completed from reference TRBV2 and TRBJ1-1, reads EPEVTQTPSHQVTQMGQEVILRCVPISNHLYFYWYRQILGQKVEFLVSFYNNEISEKSEIFDDQFSVERPDGSNFTLKIRSTKLEDSAMYFCASSEAHLALLGTEAFFGQGTRLTVV.